This T cell receptor (beta chain) was found in a study of metastatic and nonmetastatic thyroid tumors. Study-level background: Peripheral blood and tumor or nodule samples from malignant and benign thyroid patients were compared.

This clone was recorded many times. Treatment of any kind had been given to no patient before thyroid surgery. The CDR3 covers 11 residues. Germline V gene sequence: CDR1 LNHNV, CDR2 YYDKDF (reference sequence). V lost 4 bases, J lost 10 bases, and 8 bases lay in between. Per the original methods: Researchers built a distant-metastasis classifier for papillary thyroid cancer that drew on CDR3 differences across clinicopathological groups. TCRdb re-analyzed the PCR reads using MiXCR. Here the V and J calls rest on TCRdb's processing, not on the authors' analysis. Found here are approximately 90,000 clones, 9.5% to 15% of them singletons; the top ten hold approximately 10%.

The TCR comes from a female donor with papillary thyroid cancer or a benign thyroid nodule (not recorded which). Some clones in this sample may be carry-over from other donors' samples. The chain joins TRBV15 to TRBJ2-1; D remains ambiguous. Sequenced input: blood. CDR3 bases: TGTGCCACCAGCAACTTGGGGGAGCAGTTCTTC. Its translation is CATSNLGEQFF.